This T cell receptor (beta chain) originates from a study of blood T cell repertoires in COVID-19. Overall study: Samples came from the United States, Italy and Spain, spanning acute and convalescent COVID-19. Sample material is recorded as cDNA or gDNA derived from T cells, B-cell-depleted T cells, or PBMCs.

Study processing details: Amplification of reference gene primers provided the estimated nucleated cell counts. Some clones are missing from TCRdb's copy, which holds only in-frame ones; the method was immunoSEQ multiplex PCR. That table is the source of V, J and clone size, and D and trimming were worked out from the DNA. The sample yields roughly 250,000 clones, around nine tenths seen once. Worth noting for this clone: The same CDR3 arises from other DNA sequences in this sample as well.

The receptor's source is a woman aged 40 to 50 who had recovered from COVID-19. The sample taken for sequencing was peripheral blood.

CDR3 residues: CSLLRGGPYEQYF. CDR3 DNA: TGCAGCCTTTTAAGGGGGGGCCCCTACGAGCAGTACTTC. V is TRBV29-1 and J is TRBJ2-7, with D possibly TRBD2 on 7 matching bases. This CDR3 spans 13 amino acids. The germline V gene encodes CDR1 SQVTM and CDR2 ANQGSEA. Trimming cost V 8 bases and J 2 bases, with 16 bases left between them.